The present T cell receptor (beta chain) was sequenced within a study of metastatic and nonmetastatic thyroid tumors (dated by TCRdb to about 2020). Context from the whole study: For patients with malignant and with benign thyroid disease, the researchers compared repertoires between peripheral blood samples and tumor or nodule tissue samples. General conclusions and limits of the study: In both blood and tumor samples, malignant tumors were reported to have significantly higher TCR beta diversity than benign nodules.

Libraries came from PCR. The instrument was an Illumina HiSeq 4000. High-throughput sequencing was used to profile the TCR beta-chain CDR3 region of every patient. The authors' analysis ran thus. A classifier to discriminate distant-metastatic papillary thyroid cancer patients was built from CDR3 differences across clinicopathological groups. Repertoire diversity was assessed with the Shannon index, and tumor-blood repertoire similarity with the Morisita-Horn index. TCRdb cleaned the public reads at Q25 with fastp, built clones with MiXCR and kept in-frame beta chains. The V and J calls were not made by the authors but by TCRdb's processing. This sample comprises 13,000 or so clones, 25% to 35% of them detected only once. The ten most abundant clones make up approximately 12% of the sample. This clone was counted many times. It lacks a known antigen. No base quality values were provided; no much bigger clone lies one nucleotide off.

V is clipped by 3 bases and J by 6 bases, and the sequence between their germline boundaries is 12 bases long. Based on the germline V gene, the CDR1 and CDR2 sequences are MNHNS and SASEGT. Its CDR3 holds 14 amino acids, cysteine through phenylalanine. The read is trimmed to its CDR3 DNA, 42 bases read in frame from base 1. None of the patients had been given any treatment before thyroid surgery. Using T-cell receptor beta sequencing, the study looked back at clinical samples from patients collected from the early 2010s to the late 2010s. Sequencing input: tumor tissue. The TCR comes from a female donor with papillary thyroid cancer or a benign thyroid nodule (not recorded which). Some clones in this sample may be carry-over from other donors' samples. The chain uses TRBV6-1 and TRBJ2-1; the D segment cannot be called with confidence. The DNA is TGTGCCAGCAGTGATAGGGCAGAGCCCAATGAGCAGTTCTTC. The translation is CASSDRAEPNEQFF.